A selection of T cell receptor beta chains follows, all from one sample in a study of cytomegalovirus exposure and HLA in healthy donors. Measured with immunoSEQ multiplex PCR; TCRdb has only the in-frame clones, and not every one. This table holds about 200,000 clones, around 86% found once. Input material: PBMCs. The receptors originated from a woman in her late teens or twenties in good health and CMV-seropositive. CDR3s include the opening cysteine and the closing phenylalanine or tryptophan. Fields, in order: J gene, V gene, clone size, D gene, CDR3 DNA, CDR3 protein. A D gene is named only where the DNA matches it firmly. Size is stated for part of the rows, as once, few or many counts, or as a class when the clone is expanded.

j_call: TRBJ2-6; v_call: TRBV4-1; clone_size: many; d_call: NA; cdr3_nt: TGCGCCAGCAGCCAAGATCAGGGCTCTGGGGCCAACGTCCTGACTTTC; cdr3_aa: CASSQDQGSGANVLTF
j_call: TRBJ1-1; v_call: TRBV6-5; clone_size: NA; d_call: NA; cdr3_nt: TGTGCCAGCAGTTCCCAGGGGTTTACGAACACTGAAGCTTTCTTT; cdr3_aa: CASSSQGFTNTEAFF
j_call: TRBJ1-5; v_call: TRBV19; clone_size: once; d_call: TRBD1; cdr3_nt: TGTGCCAGTAGTATTTCTGGGACAGTTAGCAATCAGCCCCAGCATTTT; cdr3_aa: CASSISGTVSNQPQHF
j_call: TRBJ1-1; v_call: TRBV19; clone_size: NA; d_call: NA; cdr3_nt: TGTGCCAGTGAAGGGAGGAACACTGAAGCTTTCTTT; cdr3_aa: CASEGRNTEAFF
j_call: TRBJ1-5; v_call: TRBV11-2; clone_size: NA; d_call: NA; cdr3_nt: TGTGCCAGCAGCTTAGGGGGCAGGGAGGGGATAAGCAATCAGCCCCAGCATTTT; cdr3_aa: CASSLGGREGISNQPQHF
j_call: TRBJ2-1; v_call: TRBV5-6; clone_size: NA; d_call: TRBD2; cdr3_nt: TGTGCCAGCAGCTTGACAGTGGGAGGGCCTGATGAGCAGTTCTTC; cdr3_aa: CASSLTVGGPDEQFF
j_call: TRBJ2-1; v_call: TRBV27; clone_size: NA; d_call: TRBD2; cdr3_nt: TGTGCCAGCAGTTTTGTAGCGGGAGGTAATGAGCAGTTCTTC; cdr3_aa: CASSFVAGGNEQFF
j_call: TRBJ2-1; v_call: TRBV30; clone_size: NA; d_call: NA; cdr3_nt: TGTGCCTGGAGTGTTGGGGCGAGCTCCTACAATGAGCAGTTCTTC; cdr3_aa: CAWSVGASSYNEQFF
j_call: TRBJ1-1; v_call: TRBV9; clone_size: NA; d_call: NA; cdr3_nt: TGTGCCAGCAGCGCCTACTCAGGGGATGGCACTGAAGCTTTCTTT; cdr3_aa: CASSAYSGDGTEAFF
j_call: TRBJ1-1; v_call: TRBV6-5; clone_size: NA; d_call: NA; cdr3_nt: TGTGCCAGCAGTGTACAGGGGAACACTGAAGCTTTCTTT; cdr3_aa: CASSVQGNTEAFF
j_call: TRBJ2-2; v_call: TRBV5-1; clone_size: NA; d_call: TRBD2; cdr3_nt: TGCGCCAGCAGCTTGGGACTAGCGGGTCAGGGCCGGGGAACCGGGGAGCTGTTTTTT; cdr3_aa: CASSLGLAGQGRGTGELFF
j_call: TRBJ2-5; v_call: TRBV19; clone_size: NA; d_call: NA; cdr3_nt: TGTGCCAGTAGTCCCCGTAGGGGAGAGACCCAGTACTTC; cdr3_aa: CASSPRRGETQYF
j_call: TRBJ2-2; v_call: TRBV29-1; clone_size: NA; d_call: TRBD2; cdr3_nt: TGCAGCGTTGATGGCGGGAGAGGGACCGGGGAGCTGTTTTTT; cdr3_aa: CSVDGGRGTGELFF
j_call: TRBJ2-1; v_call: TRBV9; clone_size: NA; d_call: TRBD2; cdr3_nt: TGTGCCAGCAGCGTAGAGGGACTAGCGTTCAATGAGCAGTTCTTC; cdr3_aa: CASSVEGLAFNEQFF
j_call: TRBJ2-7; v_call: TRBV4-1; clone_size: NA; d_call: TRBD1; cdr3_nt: TGCGCCAGCAGCCAAGATCTGGCGGACAGGGGGCTCGAGCAGTACTTC; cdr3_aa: CASSQDLADRGLEQYF
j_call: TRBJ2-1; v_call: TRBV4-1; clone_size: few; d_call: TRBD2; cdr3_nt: TGCGCCAGCAGCCAAATAGCGGGATTGGGTGAGCAGTTCTTC; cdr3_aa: CASSQIAGLGEQFF
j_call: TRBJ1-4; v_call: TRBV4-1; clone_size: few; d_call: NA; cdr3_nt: TGCGCCAGCAGCCCAAGCCCTGATGAAAAACTGTTTTTT; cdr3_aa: CASSPSPDEKLFF
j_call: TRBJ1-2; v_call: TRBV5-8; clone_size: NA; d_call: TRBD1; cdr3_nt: TGTGCCAGCAGCTCCCGACAGGGAAGGGCGGCCGGTGGCTACACCTTC; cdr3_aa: CASSSRQGRAAGGYTF
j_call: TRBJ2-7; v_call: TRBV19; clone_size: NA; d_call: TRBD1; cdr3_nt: TGTGCCAGTAATGACAGGACAGGGGGTCTGGACGAGCAGTACTTC; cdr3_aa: CASNDRTGGLDEQYF
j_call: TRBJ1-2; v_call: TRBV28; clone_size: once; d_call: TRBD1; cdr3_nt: TGTGCCAGCAGTCTGGGACAGGGAGTAACTACCTATGGCTACACCTTC; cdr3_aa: CASSLGQGVTTYGYTF
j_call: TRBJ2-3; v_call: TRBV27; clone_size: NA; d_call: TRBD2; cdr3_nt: TGTGCCAGCAGTTTATCTTTCGGACTAGCGTTAGATACGCAGTATTTT; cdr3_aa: CASSLSFGLALDTQYF
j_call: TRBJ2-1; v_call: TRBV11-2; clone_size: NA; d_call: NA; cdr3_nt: TGTGCCAGCAGCTTAGGACAAAATGAGCAGTTCTTC; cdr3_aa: CASSLGQNEQFF
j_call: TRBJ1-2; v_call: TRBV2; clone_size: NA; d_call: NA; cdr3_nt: TGTGCCAGCAGTGATTCAGCGGGGAGTCTCTATGGCTACACCTTC; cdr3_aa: CASSDSAGSLYGYTF
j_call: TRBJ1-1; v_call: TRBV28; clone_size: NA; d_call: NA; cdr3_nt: TGTGCCAGCCGTCCCCGGGCGGGTGGGACTGAAGCTTTCTTT; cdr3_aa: CASRPRAGGTEAFF
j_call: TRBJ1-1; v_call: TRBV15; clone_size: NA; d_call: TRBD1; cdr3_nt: TGTGCCACCAGCAGGGAGGTTAGAGGGGGCTGGGGATTGGATGAAGCTTTCTTT; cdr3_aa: CATSREVRGGWGLDEAFF
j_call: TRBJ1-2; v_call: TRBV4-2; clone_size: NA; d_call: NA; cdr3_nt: TGTGCCAGCAGCCAAGATCGGGGTGGAGGGCGGGGGGCGGACTATGGCTACACCTTC; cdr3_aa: CASSQDRGGGRGADYGYTF
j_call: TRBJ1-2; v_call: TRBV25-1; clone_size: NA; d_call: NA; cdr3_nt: TGTGCCAGCAGTTCTACCGGGACAAACTATGGCTACACCTTC; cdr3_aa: CASSSTGTNYGYTF
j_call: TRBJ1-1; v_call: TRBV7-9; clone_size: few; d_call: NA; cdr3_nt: TGTGCCAGCAAGAGGACAGAAGAAGCTTTCTTT; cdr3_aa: CASKRTEEAFF
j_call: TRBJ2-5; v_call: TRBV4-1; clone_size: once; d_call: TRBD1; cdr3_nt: TGCGCCAGCAGCCGCCAGGGGGTCCTAGGGGAGACCCAGTACTTC; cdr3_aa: CASSRQGVLGETQYF
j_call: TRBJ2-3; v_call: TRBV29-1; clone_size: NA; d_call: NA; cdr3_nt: TGCAGCGTTGATGGAAAGAGGCGCACAGATACGCAGTATTTT; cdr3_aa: CSVDGKRRTDTQYF
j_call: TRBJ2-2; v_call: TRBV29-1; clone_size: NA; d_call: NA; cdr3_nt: TGCAGCGGCGCAGGGGATACCGGGGAGCTGTTTTTT; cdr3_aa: CSGAGDTGELFF
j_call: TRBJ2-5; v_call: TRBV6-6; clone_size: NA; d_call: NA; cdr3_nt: TGTGCCAGCAGTTACGCTAGAATGGGGACCCAGTACTTC; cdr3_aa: CASSYARMGTQYF